This is a list of T cell receptor beta chains from one sample in a study of OX40 agonist ivuxolimab in advanced cancers. Profiled with immunoSEQ multiplex PCR; TCRdb holds only in-frame clones, not every one. The data hold fewer than 85,000 clones, with roughly 90% observed a single time. The material sequenced was CD4+ or CD8+ T cells sorted from blood, taken in a trial of the OX40 agonist ivuxolimab. These TCRs come from an adult with an advanced solid tumor such as melanoma, head and neck, liver or kidney cancer. CDR3s include the opening cysteine and the closing phenylalanine or tryptophan.

v_call	j_call	cdr3_aa
TRBV19	TRBJ1-3	CATQDSTVSGNTIYF
TRBV18	TRBJ1-3	CASSPGTVSGNTIYF
TRBV27	TRBJ1-2	CASSSLYGTGGDGYTF
TRBV7-2	TRBJ2-2	CASSLVASSGELFF
TRBV7-8	TRBJ1-5	CASSLNLVSNQPQHF
TRBV18	TRBJ1-1	CASSTRGQGNTEAFF
TRBV2	TRBJ1-1	CASRETGLNTEAFF
TRBV29-1	TRBJ1-2	CSVAGLEGYTF
TRBV4-2	TRBJ2-1	CASSQGQGADNEQFF
TRBV7-2	TRBJ1-2	CASSLRQGGGGGYTF